This note documents a single TCR beta chain sequence. Its antigen has not been determined. No base-level quality is on record; no much larger clone is a single base apart. Libraries came from the immunoSEQ multiplex PCR assay. Not all clones reach the TCRdb copy of this immuneACCESS table, which keeps in-frame sequences only. Checked studies attribute under half of the gap to unresolved V genes and leave the rest unexplained. Recorded for this sample are 20,000 to 30,000 clones; 82% of them occurred a single time. Jointly, the top ten make up approximately 22% of the sample. This sample is drawn from a study of control samples from healthy donors and cancer patients (dated by TCRdb to the early 2020s). Including the terminal cysteine and phenylalanine, the CDR3 comprises 13 residues. The entry retains the CDR3 DNA only, 39 bases that are in frame from base 1. V is clipped by 3 bases and J by 9 bases, and the sequence between their germline boundaries is 9 bases long. Taken from the germline V gene (reference sequence), the CDR1 and CDR2 loops are LNHDA and SQIVND.

The TCR was taken from a man aged 55 to 70 with colorectal cancer. The sequence links TRBV19 to TRBJ1-6; the D segment could be TRBD1, given 5 matching bases. Sequencing was performed on PBMCs. The sequenced DNA is TGTGCCAGTAGTATTTGGGGGGTTTCACCCCTCCACTTT. Its coded protein is CASSIWGVSPLHF.